This T cell receptor (beta chain) was obtained from a study of cytomegalovirus exposure and HLA in healthy donors. Notes on this clone: The antigen remains undetermined.

Germline assignment: CDR1 MNHNS and CDR2 SASEGT. The CDR3 sequence is 14 residues long. With V trimmed by 6 bases and J by 2 bases, 6 bases remained unmatched. Points from the study as a whole: Presence/absence analyses assumed roughly uniform sequencing depth across donors.

Use of 60 Vbeta and 13 Jbeta primers characterized the PCR. Some clones are missing from TCRdb's copy, which holds only in-frame ones; the method was immunoSEQ multiplex PCR. Listed are roughly 35,000 clones; 1.5% to 2% falls within the top ten. This clonotype was sampled from a woman between 40 and 50 years old in good health and CMV-seropositive. The chain carries TRBV6-1 and TRBJ2-7, with 8 nucleotides matching TRBD2. Sequencing input: PBMCs. CDR3 sequence: CASRSPGLAYEQYF. CDR3 nucleotides: TGTGCCAGCAGGTCTCCGGGACTAGCCTACGAGCAGTACTTC.